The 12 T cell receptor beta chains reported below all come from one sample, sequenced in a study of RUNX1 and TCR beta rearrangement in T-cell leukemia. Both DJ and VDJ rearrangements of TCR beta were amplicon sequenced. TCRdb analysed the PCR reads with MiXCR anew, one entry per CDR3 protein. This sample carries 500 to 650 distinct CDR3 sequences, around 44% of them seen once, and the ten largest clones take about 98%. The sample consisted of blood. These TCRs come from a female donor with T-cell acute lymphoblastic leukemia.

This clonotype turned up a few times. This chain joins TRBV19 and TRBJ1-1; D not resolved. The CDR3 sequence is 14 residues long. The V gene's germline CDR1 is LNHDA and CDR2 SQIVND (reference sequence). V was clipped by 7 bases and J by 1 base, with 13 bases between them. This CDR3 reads CASNRQRENTEAFF. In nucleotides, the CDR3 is TGTGCCAGTAATCGGCAACGGGAGAACACTGAAGCTTTCTTT.

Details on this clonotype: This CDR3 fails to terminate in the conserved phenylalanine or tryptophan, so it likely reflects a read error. This CDR3 is CASSASRSPYYGYTV. CDR3 nucleotides: TGCGCCAGCAGTGCTTCGAGGTCCCCCTACTATGGCTACACCGTC. The chain has TRBV10-1 and TRBJ1-2, with no clear D. Per the germline V gene, CDR1 is WNHNN and CDR2 is SYGVQD (reference sequence). This CDR3 has 15 amino acids. Deletions cut 4 bases from V and 3 bases from J, with 15 bases between.

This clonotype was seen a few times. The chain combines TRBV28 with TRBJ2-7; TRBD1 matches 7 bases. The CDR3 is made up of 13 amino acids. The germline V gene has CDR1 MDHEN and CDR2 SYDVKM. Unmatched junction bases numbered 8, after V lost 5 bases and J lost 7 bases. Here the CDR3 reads CASSPRGQTEQYF. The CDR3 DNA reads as TGTGCCAGCAGTCCCCGGGGACAGACTGAGCAGTACTTC.

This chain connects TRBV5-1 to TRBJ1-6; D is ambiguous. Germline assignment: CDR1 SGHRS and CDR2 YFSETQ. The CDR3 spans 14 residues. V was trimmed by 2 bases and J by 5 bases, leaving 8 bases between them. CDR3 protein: CASSFTSDNSPLHF. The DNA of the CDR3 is TGCGCCAGCAGCTTTACATCAGATAATTCACCCCTCCACTTT.

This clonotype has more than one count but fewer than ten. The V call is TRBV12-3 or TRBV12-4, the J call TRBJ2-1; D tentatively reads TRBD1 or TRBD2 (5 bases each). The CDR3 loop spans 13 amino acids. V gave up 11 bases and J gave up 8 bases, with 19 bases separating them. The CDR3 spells CASRGAGPHEQFF. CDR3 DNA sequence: TGTGCCTCAAGGGGAGCAGGACCGCATGAGCAGTTCTTC.

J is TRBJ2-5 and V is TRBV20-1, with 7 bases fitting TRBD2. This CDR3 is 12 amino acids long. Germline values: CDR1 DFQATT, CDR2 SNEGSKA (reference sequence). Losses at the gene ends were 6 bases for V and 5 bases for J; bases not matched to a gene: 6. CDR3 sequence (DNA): TGCAGTGCCAGCGGGACGGGGGAGACCCAGTACTTC. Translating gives CSASGTGETQYF.

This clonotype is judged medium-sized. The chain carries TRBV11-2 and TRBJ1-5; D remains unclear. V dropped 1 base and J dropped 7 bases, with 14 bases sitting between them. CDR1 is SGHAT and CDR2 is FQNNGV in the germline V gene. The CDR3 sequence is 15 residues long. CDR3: CASSLVAGSDQPQHF. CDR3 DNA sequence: TGTGCCAGCAGCTTAGTGGCCGGGTCTGACCAGCCCCAGCATTTT. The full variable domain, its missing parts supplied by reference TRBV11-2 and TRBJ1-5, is EAGVAQSPRYKIIEKRQSVAFWCNPISGHATLYWYQQILGQGPKLLIQFQNNGVVDDSQLPKDRFSAERLKGVDSTLKIQPAKLEDSAVYLCASSLVAGSDQPQHFGDGTRLSIL.

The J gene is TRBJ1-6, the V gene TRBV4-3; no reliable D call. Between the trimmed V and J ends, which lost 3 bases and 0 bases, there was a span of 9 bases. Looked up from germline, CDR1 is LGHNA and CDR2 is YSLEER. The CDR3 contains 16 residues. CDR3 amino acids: CASSQGGLSYNSPLHF. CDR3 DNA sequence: TGCGCCAGCAGCCAGGGAGGTCTCTCCTATAATTCACCCCTCCACTTT.

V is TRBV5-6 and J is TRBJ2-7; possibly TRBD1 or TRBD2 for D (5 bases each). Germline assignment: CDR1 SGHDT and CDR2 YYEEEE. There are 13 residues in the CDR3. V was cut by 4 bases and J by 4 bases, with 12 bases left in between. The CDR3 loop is CASSPGRNYEQYF. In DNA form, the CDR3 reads TGTGCCAGCAGCCCGGGACGGAATTACGAGCAGTACTTC.

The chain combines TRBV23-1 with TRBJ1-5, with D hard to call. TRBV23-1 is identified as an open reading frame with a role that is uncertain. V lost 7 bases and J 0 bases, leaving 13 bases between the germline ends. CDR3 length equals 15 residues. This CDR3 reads CASTQTQCSNQPQHF. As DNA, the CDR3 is TGCGCCAGCACCCAGACACAGTGTAGCAATCAGCCCCAGCATTTT.

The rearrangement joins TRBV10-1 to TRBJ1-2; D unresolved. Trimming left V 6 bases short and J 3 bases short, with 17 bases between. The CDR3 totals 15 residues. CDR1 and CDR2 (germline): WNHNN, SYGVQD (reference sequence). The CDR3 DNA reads TGCGCCAGCAGGGAGGCGAGGTCCCCCGACTATGGCTACACCTTC. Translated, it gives CASREARSPDYGYTF.

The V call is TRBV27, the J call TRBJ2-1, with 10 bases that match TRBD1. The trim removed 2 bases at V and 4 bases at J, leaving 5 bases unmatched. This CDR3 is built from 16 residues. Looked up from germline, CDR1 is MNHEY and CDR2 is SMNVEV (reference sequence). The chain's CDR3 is CASSLMGQGTYNEQFF. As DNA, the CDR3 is TGTGCCAGCAGTTTAATGGGACAGGGGACGTACAATGAGCAGTTCTTC.